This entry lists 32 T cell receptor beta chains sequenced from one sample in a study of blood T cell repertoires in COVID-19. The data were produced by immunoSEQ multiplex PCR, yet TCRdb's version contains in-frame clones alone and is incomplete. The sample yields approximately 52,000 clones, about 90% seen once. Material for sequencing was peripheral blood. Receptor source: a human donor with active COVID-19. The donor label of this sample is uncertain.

DNA for the CDR3: TGTGCCAGCAGACTGGACAGGGGGCCATCGTACGAGCAGTACTTC. Encoded protein: CASRLDRGPSYEQYF. J is TRBJ2-7 and V is TRBV7-2, with 11 positions matching TRBD1. J gave up 4 bases and V 6 bases, and 8 bases lay outside the gene matches. The germline V gene has CDR1 SGHTA and CDR2 FQGNSA. This CDR3 has 15 amino acids.

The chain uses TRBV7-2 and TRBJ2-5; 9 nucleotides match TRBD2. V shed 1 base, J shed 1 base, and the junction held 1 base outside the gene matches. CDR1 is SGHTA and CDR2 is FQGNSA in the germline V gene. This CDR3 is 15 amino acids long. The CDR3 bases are TGTGCCAGCAGCTTAGTAGCGGGGGCCCAAGAGACCCAGTACTTC. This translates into CASSLVAGAQETQYF.

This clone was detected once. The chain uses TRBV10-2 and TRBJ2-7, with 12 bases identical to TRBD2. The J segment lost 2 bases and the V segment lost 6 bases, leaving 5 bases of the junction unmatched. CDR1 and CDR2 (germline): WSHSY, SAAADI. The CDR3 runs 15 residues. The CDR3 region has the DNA TGCGCCAGCAGGCCCGGACTAGCGGGGCCCTACGAGCAGTACTTC. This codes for CASRPGLAGPYEQYF.

This CDR3 is CASAGGAGVYEQYF. CDR3 in DNA: TGTGCCAGCGCCGGGGGGGCGGGGGTTTACGAGCAGTACTTC. The V call is TRBV7-2, the J call TRBJ2-7; 8 bases map to TRBD2. Germline V gene lookup returns CDR1 SGHTA and CDR2 FQGNSA. This CDR3 contains 14 residues. V lost 8 bases and J lost 4; bases outside the gene matches: 10.

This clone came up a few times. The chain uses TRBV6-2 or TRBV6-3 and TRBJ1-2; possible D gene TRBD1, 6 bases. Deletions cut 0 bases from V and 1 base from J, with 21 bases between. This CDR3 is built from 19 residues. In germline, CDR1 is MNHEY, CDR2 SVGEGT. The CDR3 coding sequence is TGTGCCAGCAGTTACTCGGGGCTGCAGGGGCGGAGGTTTAACTATGGCTACACCTTC. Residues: CASSYSGLQGRRFNYGYTF.

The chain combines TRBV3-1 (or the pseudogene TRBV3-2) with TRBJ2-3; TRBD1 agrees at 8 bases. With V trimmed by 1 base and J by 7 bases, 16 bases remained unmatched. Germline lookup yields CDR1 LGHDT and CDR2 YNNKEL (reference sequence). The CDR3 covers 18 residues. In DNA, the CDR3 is TGTGCCAGCAGCCAAGGAGGGACATCTCGGACAGGGTGGAATACGCAGTATTTT. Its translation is CASSQGGTSRTGWNTQYF.

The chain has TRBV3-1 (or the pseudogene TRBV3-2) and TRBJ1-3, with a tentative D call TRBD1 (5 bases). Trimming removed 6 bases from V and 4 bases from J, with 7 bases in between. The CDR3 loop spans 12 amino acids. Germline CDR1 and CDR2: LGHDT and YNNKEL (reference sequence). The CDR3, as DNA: TGTGCCAGCAGAGACAGCGGAAACACCATATATTTT. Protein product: CASRDSGNTIYF.

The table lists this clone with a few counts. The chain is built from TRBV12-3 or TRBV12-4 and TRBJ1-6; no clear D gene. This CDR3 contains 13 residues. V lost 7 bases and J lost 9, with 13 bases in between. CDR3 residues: CASTTSEFSPLHF. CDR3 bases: TGTGCCAGCACCACCTCGGAGTTTTCACCCCTCCACTTT.

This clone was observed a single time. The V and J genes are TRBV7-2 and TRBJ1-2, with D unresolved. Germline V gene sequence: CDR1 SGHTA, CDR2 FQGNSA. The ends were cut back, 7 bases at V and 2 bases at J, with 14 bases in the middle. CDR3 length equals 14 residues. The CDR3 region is CASNVGWSNYGYTF. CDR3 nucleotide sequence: TGTGCCAGCAACGTGGGCTGGTCGAACTATGGCTACACCTTC.

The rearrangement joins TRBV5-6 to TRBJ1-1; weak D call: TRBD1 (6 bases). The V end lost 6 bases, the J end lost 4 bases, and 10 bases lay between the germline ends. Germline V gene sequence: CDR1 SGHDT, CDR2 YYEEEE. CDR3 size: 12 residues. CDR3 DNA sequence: TGTGCCAGCAATCGGGACACCACTGAAGCTTTCTTT. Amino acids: CASNRDTTEAFF.

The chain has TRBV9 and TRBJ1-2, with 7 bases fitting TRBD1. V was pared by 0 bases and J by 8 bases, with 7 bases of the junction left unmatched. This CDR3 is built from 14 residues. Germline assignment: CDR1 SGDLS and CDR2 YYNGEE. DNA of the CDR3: TGTGCCAGCAGCGTAGACCTCAGAGGGGGCGGCTACACCTTC. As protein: CASSVDLRGGGYTF.

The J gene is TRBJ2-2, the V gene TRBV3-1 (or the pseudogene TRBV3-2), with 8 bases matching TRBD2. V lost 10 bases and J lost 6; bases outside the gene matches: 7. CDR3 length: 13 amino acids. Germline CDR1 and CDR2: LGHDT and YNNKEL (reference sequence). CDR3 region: CATMAGGPGELFF. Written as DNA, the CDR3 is TGTGCCACCATGGCGGGGGGCCCCGGGGAGCTGTTTTTT.

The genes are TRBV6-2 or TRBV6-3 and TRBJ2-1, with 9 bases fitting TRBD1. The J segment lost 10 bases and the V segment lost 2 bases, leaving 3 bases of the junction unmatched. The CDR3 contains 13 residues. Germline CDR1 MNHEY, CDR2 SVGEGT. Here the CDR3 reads CASSYRGQGEQFF. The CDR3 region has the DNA TGTGCCAGCAGTTACAGGGGACAGGGCGAGCAGTTCTTC.

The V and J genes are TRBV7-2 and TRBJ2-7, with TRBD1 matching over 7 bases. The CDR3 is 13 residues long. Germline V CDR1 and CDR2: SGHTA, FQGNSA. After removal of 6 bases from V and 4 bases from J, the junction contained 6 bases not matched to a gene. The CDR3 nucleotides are TGTGCCAGCAGATCCGGGACAGAATACGAGCAGTACTTC. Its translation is CASRSGTEYEQYF. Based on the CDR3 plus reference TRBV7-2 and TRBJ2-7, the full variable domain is GAGVSQSPSNKVTEKGKDVELRCDPISGHTALYWYRQSLGQGLEFLIYFQGNSAPDKSGLPSDRFSAERTGGSVSTLTIQRTQQEDSAVYLCASRSGTEYEQYFGPGTRLTVT.

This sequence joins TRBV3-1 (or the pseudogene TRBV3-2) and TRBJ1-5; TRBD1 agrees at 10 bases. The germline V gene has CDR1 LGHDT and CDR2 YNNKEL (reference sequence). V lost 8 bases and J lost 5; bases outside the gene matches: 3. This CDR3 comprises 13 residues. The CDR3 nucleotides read TGTGCCAGCGGGGGGACAGGGGATCAGCCCCAGCATTTT. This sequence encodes CASGGTGDQPQHF.

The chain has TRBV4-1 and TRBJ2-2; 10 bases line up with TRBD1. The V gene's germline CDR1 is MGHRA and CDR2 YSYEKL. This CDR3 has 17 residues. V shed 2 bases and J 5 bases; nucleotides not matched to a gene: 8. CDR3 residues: CASSQWGQGPTTGELFF. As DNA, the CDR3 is TGCGCCAGCAGCCAATGGGGACAGGGGCCCACAACCGGGGAGCTGTTTTTT.

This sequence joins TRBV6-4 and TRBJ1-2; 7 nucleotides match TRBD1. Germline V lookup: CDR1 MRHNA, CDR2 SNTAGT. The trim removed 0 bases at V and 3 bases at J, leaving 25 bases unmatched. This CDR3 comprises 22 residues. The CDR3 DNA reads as TGTGCCAGCAGTGACTCGGGTCTGTCCTACATAAACAGGGGCCCCCGGGACTATGGCTACACCTTC. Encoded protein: CASSDSGLSYINRGPRDYGYTF.

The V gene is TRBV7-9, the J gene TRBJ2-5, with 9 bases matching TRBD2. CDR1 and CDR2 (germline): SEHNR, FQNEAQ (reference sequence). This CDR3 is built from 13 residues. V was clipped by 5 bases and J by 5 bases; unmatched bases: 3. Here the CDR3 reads CASSRGGVETQYF. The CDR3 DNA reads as TGTGCCAGCAGCCGCGGGGGGGTGGAGACCCAGTACTTC.

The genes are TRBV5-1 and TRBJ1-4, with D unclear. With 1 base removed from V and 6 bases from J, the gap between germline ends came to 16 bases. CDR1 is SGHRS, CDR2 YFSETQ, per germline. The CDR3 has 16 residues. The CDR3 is CASSLTTGSKYEKLFF. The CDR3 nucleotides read TGCGCCAGCAGCTTGACCACCGGGTCGAAATATGAAAAACTGTTTTTT.

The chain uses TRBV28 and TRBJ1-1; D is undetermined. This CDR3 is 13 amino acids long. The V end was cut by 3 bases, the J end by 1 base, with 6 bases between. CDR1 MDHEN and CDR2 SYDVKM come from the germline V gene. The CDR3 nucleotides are TGTGCCAGCAGTTTTCGACAGAACACTGAAGCTTTCTTT. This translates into CASSFRQNTEAFF.

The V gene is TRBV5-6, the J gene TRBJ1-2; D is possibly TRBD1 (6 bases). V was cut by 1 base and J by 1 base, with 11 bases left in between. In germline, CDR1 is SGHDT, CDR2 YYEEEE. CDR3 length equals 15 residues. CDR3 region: CASSLRSDSNYGYTF. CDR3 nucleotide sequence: TGTGCCAGCAGCTTGAGATCGGACAGTAACTATGGCTACACCTTC.

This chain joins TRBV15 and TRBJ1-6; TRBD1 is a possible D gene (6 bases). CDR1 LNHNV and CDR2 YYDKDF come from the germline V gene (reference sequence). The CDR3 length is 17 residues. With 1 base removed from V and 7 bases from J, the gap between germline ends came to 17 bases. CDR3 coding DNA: TGTGCCACCAGCAGAGGGAGTGGTAGGGGGGGAAATTCACCCCTCCACTTT. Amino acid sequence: CATSRGSGRGGNSPLHF.

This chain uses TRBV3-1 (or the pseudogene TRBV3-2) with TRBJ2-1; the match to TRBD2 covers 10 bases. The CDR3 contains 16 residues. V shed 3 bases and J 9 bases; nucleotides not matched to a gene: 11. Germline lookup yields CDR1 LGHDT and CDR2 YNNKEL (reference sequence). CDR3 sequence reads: CASSHLAGGGSGEQFF. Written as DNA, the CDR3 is TGTGCCAGCAGCCATTTAGCGGGGGGAGGTTCTGGTGAGCAGTTCTTC.

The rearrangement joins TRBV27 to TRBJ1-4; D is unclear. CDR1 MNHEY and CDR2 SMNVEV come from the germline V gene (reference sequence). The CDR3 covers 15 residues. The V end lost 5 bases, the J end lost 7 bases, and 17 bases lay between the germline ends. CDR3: CASSPTPSNSEKLFF. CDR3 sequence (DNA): TGTGCCAGCAGTCCCACTCCTTCCAACAGTGAAAAACTGTTTTTT.

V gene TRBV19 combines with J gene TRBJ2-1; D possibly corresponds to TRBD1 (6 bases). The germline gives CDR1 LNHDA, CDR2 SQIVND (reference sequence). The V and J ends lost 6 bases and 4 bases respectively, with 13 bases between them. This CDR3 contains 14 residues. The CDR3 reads CASRPGQRYNEQFF. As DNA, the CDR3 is TGTGCCAGTAGGCCCGGACAGAGATACAATGAGCAGTTCTTC.

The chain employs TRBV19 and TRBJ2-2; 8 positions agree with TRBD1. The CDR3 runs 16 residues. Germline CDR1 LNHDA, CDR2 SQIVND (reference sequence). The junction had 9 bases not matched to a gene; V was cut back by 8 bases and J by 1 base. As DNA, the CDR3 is TGTGCCAGTCGAGGTGGGACAGGAGTGAACACCGGGGAGCTGTTTTTT. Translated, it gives CASRGGTGVNTGELFF.

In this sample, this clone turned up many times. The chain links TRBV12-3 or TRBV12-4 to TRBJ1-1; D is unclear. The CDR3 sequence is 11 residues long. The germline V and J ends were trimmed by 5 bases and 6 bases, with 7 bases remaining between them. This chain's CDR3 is CASSPLSEAFF. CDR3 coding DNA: TGTGCCAGCAGTCCCTTGTCTGAAGCTTTCTTT.

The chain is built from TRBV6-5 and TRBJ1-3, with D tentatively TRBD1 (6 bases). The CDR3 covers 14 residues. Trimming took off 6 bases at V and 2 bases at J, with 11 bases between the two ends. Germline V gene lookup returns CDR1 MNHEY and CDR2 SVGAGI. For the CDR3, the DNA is TGTGCCAGCAGACCAAACAGGGCTGGAAACACCATATATTTT. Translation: CASRPNRAGNTIYF.

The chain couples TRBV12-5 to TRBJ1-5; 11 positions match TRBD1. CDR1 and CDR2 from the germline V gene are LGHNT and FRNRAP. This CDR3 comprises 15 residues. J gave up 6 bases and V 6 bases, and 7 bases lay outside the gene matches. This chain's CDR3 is CASGPGQGAGQPQHF. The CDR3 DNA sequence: TGTGCTAGTGGGCCTGGACAGGGGGCCGGTCAGCCCCAGCATTTT.

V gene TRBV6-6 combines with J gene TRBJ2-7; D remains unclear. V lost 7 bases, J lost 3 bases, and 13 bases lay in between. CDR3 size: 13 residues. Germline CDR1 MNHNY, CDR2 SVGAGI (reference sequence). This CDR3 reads CASMAIRNYEQYF. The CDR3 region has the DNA TGTGCCAGCATGGCCATAAGAAACTACGAGCAGTACTTC.

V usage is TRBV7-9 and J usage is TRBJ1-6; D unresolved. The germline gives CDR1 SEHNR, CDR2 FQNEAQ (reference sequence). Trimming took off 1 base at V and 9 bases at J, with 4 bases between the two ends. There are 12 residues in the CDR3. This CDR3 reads CASSLESSPLHF. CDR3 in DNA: TGTGCCAGCAGCTTAGAGAGTTCACCCCTCCACTTT. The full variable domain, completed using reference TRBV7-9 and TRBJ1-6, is DTGVSQNPRHKITKRGQNVTFRCDPISEHNRLYWYRQTLGQGPEFLTYFQNEAQLEKSRLLSDRFSAERPKGSFSTLEIQRTEQGDSAMYLCASSLESSPLHFGNGTRLTVT.

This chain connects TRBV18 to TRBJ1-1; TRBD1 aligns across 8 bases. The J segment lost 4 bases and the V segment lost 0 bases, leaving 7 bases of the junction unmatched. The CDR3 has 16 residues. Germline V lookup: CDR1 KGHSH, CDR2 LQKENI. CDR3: CASSPPDRVEGTEAFF. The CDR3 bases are TGTGCCAGCTCACCACCGGACAGGGTGGAAGGCACTGAAGCTTTCTTT.